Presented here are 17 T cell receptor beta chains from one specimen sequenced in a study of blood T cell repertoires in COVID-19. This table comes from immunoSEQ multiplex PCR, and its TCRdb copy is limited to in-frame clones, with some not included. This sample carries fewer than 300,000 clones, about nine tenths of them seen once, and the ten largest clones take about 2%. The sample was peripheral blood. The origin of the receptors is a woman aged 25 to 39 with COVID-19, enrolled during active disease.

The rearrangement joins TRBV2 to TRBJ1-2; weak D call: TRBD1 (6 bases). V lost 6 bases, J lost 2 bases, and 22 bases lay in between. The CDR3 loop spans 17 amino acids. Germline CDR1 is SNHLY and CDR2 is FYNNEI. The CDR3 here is CASRTVRELGANYGYTF. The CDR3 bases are TGTGCCAGCAGAACCGTACGTGAATTGGGGGCGAACTATGGCTACACCTTC.

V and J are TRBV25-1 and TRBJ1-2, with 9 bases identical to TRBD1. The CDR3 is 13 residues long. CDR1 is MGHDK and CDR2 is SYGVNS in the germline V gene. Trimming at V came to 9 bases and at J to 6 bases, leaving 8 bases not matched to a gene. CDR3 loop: CASTTGGAHGYTF. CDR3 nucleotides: TGTGCCAGTACAACAGGGGGCGCACATGGCTACACCTTC.

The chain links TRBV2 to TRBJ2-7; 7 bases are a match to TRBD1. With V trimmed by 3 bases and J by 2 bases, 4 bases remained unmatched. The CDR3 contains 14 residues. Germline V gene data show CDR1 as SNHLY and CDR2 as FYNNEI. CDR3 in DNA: TGTGCCAGCAGTGAGTTCGGGACAGCCTACGAGCAGTACTTC. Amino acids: CASSEFGTAYEQYF.

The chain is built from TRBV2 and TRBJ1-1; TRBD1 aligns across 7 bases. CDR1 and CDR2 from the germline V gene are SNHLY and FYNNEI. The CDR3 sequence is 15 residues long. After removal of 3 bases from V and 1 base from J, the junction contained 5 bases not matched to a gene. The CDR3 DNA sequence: TGTGCCAGCAGTGACGAGGGGGCCCGGAACACTGAAGCTTTCTTT. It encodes CASSDEGARNTEAFF.

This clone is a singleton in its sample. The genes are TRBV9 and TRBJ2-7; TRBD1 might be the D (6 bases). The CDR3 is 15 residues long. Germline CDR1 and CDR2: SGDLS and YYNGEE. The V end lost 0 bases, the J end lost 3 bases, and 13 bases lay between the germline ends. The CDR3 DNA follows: TGTGCCAGCAGCGTAGGCTACAGGGAGTACTACGAGCAGTACTTC. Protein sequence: CASSVGYREYYEQYF.

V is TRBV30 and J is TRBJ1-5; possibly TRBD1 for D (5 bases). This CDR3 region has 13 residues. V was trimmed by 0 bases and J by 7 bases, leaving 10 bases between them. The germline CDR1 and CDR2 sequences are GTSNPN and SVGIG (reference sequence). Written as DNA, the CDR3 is TGTGCCTGGAGTGTACAGGAGGGCCAGCCCCAGCATTTT. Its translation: CAWSVQEGQPQHF.

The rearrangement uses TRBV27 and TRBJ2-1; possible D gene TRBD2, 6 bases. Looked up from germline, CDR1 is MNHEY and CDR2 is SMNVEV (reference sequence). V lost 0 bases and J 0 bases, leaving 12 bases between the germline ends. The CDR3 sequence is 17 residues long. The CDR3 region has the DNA TGTGCCAGCAGTTTATCCCCGGCCGGGAGCTCCTACAATGAGCAGTTCTTC. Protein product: CASSLSPAGSSYNEQFF.

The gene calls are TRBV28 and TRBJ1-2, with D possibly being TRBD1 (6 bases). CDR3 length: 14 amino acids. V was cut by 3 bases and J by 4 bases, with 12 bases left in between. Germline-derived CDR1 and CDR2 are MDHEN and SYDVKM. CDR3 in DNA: TGTGCCAGCAGTTTTCTACAGGGAGCCTATGGCTACACCTTC. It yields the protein CASSFLQGAYGYTF.

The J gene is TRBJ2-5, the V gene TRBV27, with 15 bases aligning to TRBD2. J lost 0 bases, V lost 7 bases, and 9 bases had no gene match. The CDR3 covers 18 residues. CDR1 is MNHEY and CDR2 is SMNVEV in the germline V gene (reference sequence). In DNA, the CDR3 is TGTGCCAGCACCGGGACTAGCGGGAGGATCCCCAACCAAGAGACCCAGTACTTC. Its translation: CASTGTSGRIPNQETQYF.

The CDR3 region has the DNA TGCAGCGTTGCCTCGGGTAGGGGCGACTACGAGCAGTACTTC. Its translation is CSVASGRGDYEQYF. This rearrangement joins TRBV29-1 to TRBJ2-7, with D possibly matching TRBD1 (5 bases). Trimming took off 4 bases at V and 3 bases at J, with 16 bases between the two ends. The CDR3 is 14 amino acids. Germline loops: CDR1 SQVTM, CDR2 ANQGSEA.

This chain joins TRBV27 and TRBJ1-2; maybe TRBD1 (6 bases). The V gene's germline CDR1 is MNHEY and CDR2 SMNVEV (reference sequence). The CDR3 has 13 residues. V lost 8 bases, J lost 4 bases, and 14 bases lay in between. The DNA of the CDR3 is TGTGCCAGCGGGGGACACCCCAGCTATGGCTACACCTTC. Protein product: CASGGHPSYGYTF.

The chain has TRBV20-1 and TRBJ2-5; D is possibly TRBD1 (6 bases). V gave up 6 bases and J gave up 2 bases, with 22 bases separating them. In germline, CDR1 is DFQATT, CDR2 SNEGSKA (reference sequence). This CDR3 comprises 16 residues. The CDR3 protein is CSASIRPRGAQETQYF. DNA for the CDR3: TGCAGTGCCAGTATTCGGCCCAGGGGTGCTCAAGAGACCCAGTACTTC.

The CDR3 here is CSVEQGAGREQYF. The CDR3 bases are TGCAGCGTCGAACAGGGGGCCGGGAGGGAGCAGTACTTC. This chain joins TRBV29-1 and TRBJ2-7; 9 bases match TRBD1. V shed 6 bases and J 7 bases; nucleotides not matched to a gene: 10. This CDR3 spans 13 amino acids. Germline values: CDR1 SQVTM, CDR2 ANQGSEA.

DNA of the CDR3: TGTGCCACCAGCAGGACAGGGAACAATGAGCAGTTCTTC. Translating gives CATSRTGNNEQFF. The chain uses TRBV15 and TRBJ2-1; 7 positions agree with TRBD1. The CDR3 length is 13 residues. After removal of 3 bases from V and 5 bases from J, the junction contained 1 base not matched to a gene. Germline CDR1 and CDR2: LNHNV and YYDKDF (reference sequence). Using reference TRBV15 and TRBJ2-1 for the parts outside the CDR3, the full variable domain is DAMVIQNPRYQVTQFGKPVTLSCSQTLNHNVMYWYQQKSSQAPKLLFHYYDKDFNNEADTPDNFQSRRPNTSFCFLDIRSPGLGDTAMYLCATSRTGNNEQFFGPGTRLTVL.

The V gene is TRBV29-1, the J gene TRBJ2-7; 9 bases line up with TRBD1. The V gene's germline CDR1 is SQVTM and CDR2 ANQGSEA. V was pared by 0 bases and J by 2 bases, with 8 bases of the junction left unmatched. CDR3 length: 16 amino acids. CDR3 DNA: TGCAGCGTTGAAGACCAACCGGGACAGGGAACCTACGAGCAGTACTTC. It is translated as CSVEDQPGQGTYEQYF.

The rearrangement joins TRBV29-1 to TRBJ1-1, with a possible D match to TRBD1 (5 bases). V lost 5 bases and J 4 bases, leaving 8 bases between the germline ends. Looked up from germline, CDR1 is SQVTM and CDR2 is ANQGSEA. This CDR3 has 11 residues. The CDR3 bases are TGCAGCGTTTTAGGGGTCACTGAAGCTTTCTTT. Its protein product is CSVLGVTEAFF.

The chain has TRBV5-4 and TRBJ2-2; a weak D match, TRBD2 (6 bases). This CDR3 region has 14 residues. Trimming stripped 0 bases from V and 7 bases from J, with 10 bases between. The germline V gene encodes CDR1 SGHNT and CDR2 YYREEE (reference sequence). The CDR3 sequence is CASSLAAGSGELFF. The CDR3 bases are TGTGCCAGCAGCTTGGCTGCGGGAAGCGGGGAGCTGTTTTTT.